This T cell receptor (beta chain) was recovered during a study of CD8 T cells in Susac syndrome (dated by TCRdb to the late 2010s). For the wider study: The study used repertoire sequencing to test whether antigen drove CD8+ T cell activation and differentiation in Susac syndrome. Findings and caveats that apply to the study as a whole: The number of individuals in the TCR sequencing and HLA analysis was acknowledged as relatively small.

With respect to this clonotype: No antigen is known for it. Per-base quality was not reported, and no clone a single base away is much larger than it.

RNA was extracted with the RNeasy kit and about 0.5 to 1 ug was reverse transcribed using random hexamers. The immunoSEQ multiplex PCR assay, which covers 54 Vbeta and 13 Jbeta segments, was used to amplify TCR beta CDR3 regions. PCR amplification bias was corrected by using a synthetic template baseline for primer optimization and computational correction. The original pipeline was this. Reads were annotated to V, D and J genes per IMGT and analyzed with immunoSEQ Analyzer, keeping only productive sequences. To calculate clonality, Shannon entropy was normalized by log2 of the number of productive unique sequences and then subtracted from one. For each patient and control, public and private clones were evaluated among the 100 most prevalent clones. Susac-specific clones were defined as absent from healthy and MS cohorts, 850 to 1,300 published viral clones and other ImmuneACCESS disease sequences. In TCRdb, the public reads were trimmed at Q25 with fastp and aligned with MiXCR, with productive beta chains retained. Here each entry gathers all rows of one CDR3 protein and keeps the most common genes and DNA. These V and J calls originate from TCRdb's pipeline instead of the authors' own analysis. This sample is represented by 170,000 or so distinct CDR3 sequences; roughly 92% of them were singletons. The leading ten clones occupy over 0.08% of the sample.

High-throughput TCR beta sequencing profiled peripheral blood CD8+ and CD4+ T cells from healthy donors, Susac syndrome patients and multiple sclerosis patients. The multiple sclerosis controls were treatment-naive patients whose relapsing-remitting disease, either stable or active, fulfilled the revised McDonald criteria. Bulk CD8+ and CD4+ T cells were purified magnetically by negative isolation, whereas CD8+ TEMRA cells were enriched by FACS. Blood was collected in EDTA tubes and processed within 24 hours, with PBMCs isolated through density gradient centrifugation. PBMCs intended for TCR sequencing were cryopreserved in liquid nitrogen and were subsequently thawed in a 37 degrees C water bath. A purity of at least 90% was achieved for sorted or isolated CD4+, CD8+ and CD8+ TEMRA cells. The receptor's source is a human donor with multiple sclerosis. Sequenced input: CD4+ T cells from PBMCs.

The DNA reads TGTGCCAGCAGCGCATACAGGGATGTGTACACCTTC. Translated, this is CASSAYRDVYTF. Here the chain combines TRBV9 and TRBJ1-2; the D region possibly corresponds to TRBD1 (6 bases align). Inclusive of the bounding cysteine and phenylalanine, the CDR3 is 12 residues long. Of the read, only the CDR3 DNA is kept; its 36 bases are in frame from base 1. V is shortened by 3 bases, J by 11 bases, and the region joining them spans 14 bases. Reading the germline V gene gives CDR1 SGDLS and CDR2 YYNGEE.